A single sample is the source of the 10 T cell receptor beta chains below, sequenced in a study of blood T cell repertoires in COVID-19. Assay: immunoSEQ multiplex PCR; the TCRdb copy retains only in-frame clones and omits some. The table has tens of thousands of clones, 80% to 90% seen once. Sequencing input: peripheral blood. Every receptor here comes from a man younger than 40 with acute or convalescent COVID-19.

This clone appeared once. The chain links TRBV9 to TRBJ2-3; D might be TRBD2 (5 bases). Germline V gene sequence: CDR1 SGDLS, CDR2 YYNGEE. Trimming removed 1 base at V and 5 bases at J, with 8 bases between. This CDR3 spans 13 amino acids. This CDR3 reads CASSVQAGDTQYF. As DNA, the CDR3 is TGTGCCAGCAGCGTACAGGCGGGAGATACGCAGTATTTT.

This clone was recorded a few times. The V and J genes are TRBV2 and TRBJ1-1, with D tentatively TRBD1 (6 bases). CDR1 and CDR2 (germline): SNHLY, FYNNEI. The CDR3 extends over 15 amino acids. V lost 8 bases to trimming and J lost 3 bases, with 19 bases between them. CDR3 nucleotides: TGTGCCAGCGGGGCTGAAGGGGGGGCTGACACTGAAGCTTTCTTT. Translated, it gives CASGAEGGADTEAFF.

This chain's CDR3 is CASSEGTTTEAFF. CDR3 sequence (DNA): TGTGCCAGCAGTGAAGGGACAACCACTGAAGCTTTCTTT. The rearrangement joins TRBV2 to TRBJ1-1; D is perhaps TRBD1 (5 bases). Looked up from germline, CDR1 is SNHLY and CDR2 is FYNNEI. The CDR3 covers 13 residues. V was clipped by 1 base and J by 4 bases, with 7 bases between them. The variable domain in full, completed from reference TRBV2 and TRBJ1-1, reads EPEVTQTPSHQVTQMGQEVILRCVPISNHLYFYWYRQILGQKVEFLVSFYNNEISEKSEIFDDQFSVERPDGSNFTLKIRSTKLEDSAMYFCASSEGTTTEAFFGQGTRLTVV.

This clone was counted once. The V gene is TRBV19, the J gene TRBJ2-1, with D maybe TRBD2 (5 bases). Trimming stripped 3 bases from V and 0 bases from J, with 6 bases between. Germline CDR1 is LNHDA and CDR2 is SQIVND (reference sequence). The CDR3 spans 14 residues. The CDR3 region is CASSMGSSYNEQFF. DNA of the CDR3: TGTGCCAGTAGTATGGGGAGCTCCTACAATGAGCAGTTCTTC.

The chain links TRBV5-4 to TRBJ2-7, with 11 bases identical to TRBD2. Per the germline V gene, CDR1 is SGHNT and CDR2 is YYREEE (reference sequence). V gave up 4 bases and J gave up 3 bases; unmatched junction bases: 3. CDR3 size: 14 residues. CDR3 bases: TGTGCCAGCAGCCCCGGGACTAGCGGCTACGAGCAGTACTTC. It is translated as CASSPGTSGYEQYF.

The chain combines TRBV6-4 with TRBJ1-2; 8 bases are shared with TRBD1. CDR1 and CDR2 from the germline V gene are MRHNA and SNTAGT. This CDR3 spans 15 amino acids. Trimming at V came to 1 base and at J to 7 bases, leaving 8 bases not matched to a gene. CDR3 region: CASSDYRQGNSGYTF. In DNA, the CDR3 is TGTGCCAGCAGTGACTATCGACAGGGGAACAGTGGCTACACCTTC.

The chain couples TRBV6-5 to TRBJ2-2, with TRBD2 matching 11 bases. This CDR3 is 15 amino acids long. V was pared by 4 bases and J by 4 bases, with 2 bases of the junction left unmatched. Germline CDR1 reads MNHEY; CDR2 reads SVGAGI. The CDR3 loop reads CASSFGLAGTGELFF. The CDR3 nucleotides read TGTGCCAGCAGTTTTGGACTAGCGGGCACCGGGGAGCTGTTTTTT.

The CDR3 sequence is CASSRDRGYEQYF. CDR3 sequence (DNA): TGTGCCAGCAGCCGGGACAGGGGATACGAGCAGTACTTC. The chain carries TRBV28 and TRBJ2-7; 10 nucleotides align to TRBD1. The CDR3 contains 13 residues. V was pared by 6 bases and J by 4 bases, with 3 bases of the junction left unmatched. Germline-derived CDR1 and CDR2 are MDHEN and SYDVKM.

This sequence joins TRBV9 and TRBJ1-3; 7 positions match TRBD1. V shed 3 bases and J 4 bases; nucleotides not matched to a gene: 4. The CDR3 contains 14 residues. Germline V lookup: CDR1 SGDLS, CDR2 YYNGEE. CDR3 region: CASSAGTAGNTIYF. The CDR3 region has the DNA TGTGCCAGCAGCGCCGGGACAGCCGGAAACACCATATATTTT.

The V and J genes are TRBV18 and TRBJ2-5; 8 bases map to TRBD2. CDR3 length: 14 residues. Germline values: CDR1 KGHSH, CDR2 LQKENI. V shed 5 bases and J 4 bases; nucleotides not matched to a gene: 6. DNA for the CDR3: TGTGCCAGCTCATCCGGGAGGGCCCCAGAGACCCAGTACTTC. Its translation: CASSSGRAPETQYF.